Below are 13 T cell receptor beta chains sequenced from a single sample in a study of blood T cell repertoires in COVID-19. Sequenced by immunoSEQ multiplex PCR; TCRdb stores in-frame clones only, minus some. Of under 450,000 clones in the sample, about 89% are singletons; the top ten hold roughly 0.86%. Sequencing input: PBMCs or T cells enriched from blood (not recorded which). The source of these receptors is a woman in her forties who had been exposed to COVID-19.

The chain uses TRBV7-8 and TRBJ1-1; D is ambiguous. Looked up from germline, CDR1 is SGHVS and CDR2 is FQNEAQ. This CDR3 has 12 amino acids. The ends were cut back, 3 bases at V and 3 bases at J, with 5 bases in the middle. CDR3: CASSFGHTEAFF. CDR3 DNA sequence: TGTGCCAGCAGCTTTGGGCACACTGAAGCTTTCTTT.

The V gene is TRBV7-6, the J gene TRBJ1-2, with D maybe TRBD1 (5 bases). The germline V gene encodes CDR1 SGHVS and CDR2 FNYEAQ. V was clipped by 5 bases and J by 8 bases, with 15 bases between them. This CDR3 spans 13 amino acids. In DNA, the CDR3 is TGTGCCAGCAGCGCAGGTCCAGGGTCAGGCTACACCTTC. Translating it yields CASSAGPGSGYTF.

This clone was seen once. The V gene is TRBV30, the J gene TRBJ1-2; possibly TRBD1 for D (5 bases). The V end lost 8 bases, the J end lost 5 bases, and 9 bases lay between the germline ends. Germline V CDR1 and CDR2: GTSNPN, SVGIG (reference sequence). This CDR3 has 10 residues. This CDR3 reads CAGGGYGYTF. CDR3 bases: TGTGCCGGGGGGGGATATGGCTACACCTTC.

The sample holds one count of this clone. The CDR3 loop is CASSPQEEETQYF. The CDR3 DNA reads as TGTGCCAGCAGCCCGCAGGAGGAAGAGACCCAGTACTTC. The chain joins TRBV7-3 to TRBJ2-5; tentatively, D is TRBD2 (5 bases). V was shortened by 5 bases and J by 3 bases, with 10 bases between the two germline ends. Per the germline V gene, CDR1 is SGHTA and CDR2 is FQGTGA. The CDR3 has 13 residues.

This sequence joins TRBV9 and TRBJ2-1, with D possibly TRBD2 on 5 matching bases. Trimming shortened V by 5 bases and J by 11 bases, and 17 bases separated the two germline ends. Germline lookup yields CDR1 SGDLS and CDR2 YYNGEE. The CDR3 is made up of 13 amino acids. In nucleotides, the CDR3 is TGTGCCAGCAGTAGCGTTAGTACAATGAAGCAGTTCTTC. It encodes CASSSVSTMKQFF.

This sequence joins TRBV6-5 and TRBJ2-2; unclear D gene. Germline CDR1 is MNHEY and CDR2 is SVGAGI. V dropped 6 bases and J dropped 0 bases, with 11 bases sitting between them. There are 15 residues in the CDR3. The CDR3 DNA reads as TGTGCCAGCAGACTGGGCCCTTCGAACACCGGGGAGCTGTTTTTT. This encodes CASRLGPSNTGELFF.

J is TRBJ1-2 and V is TRBV5-6; maybe TRBD1 (5 bases). The germline gives CDR1 SGHDT, CDR2 YYEEEE. The germline V and J ends were trimmed by 4 bases and 10 bases, with 17 bases remaining between them. The CDR3 totals 13 residues. The CDR3 loop reads CASSDGHVGAYTF. CDR3 nucleotide sequence: TGTGCCAGCAGCGACGGACACGTAGGGGCCTACACCTTC. The entire variable domain, with the rest obtained from reference TRBV5-6 and TRBJ1-2, is as follows: DAGVTQSPTHLIKTRGQQVTLRCSPKSGHDTVSWYQQALGQGPQFIFQYYEEEERQRGNFPDRFSGHQFPNYSSELNVNALLLGDSALYLCASSDGHVGAYTFGSGTRLTVV.

The chain employs TRBV30 and TRBJ1-2, with 11 bases lining up with TRBD1. CDR1 and CDR2 (germline): GTSNPN, SVGIG (reference sequence). The J segment lost 2 bases and the V segment lost 3 bases, leaving 2 bases of the junction unmatched. CDR3 length: 14 amino acids. The CDR3 nucleotides read TGTGCCTGGAGGGACAGGGGGCGAAACTATGGCTACACCTTC. Protein sequence: CAWRDRGRNYGYTF.

The chain couples TRBV30 to TRBJ1-3; tentatively, D is TRBD1 (5 bases). The CDR3 totals 16 residues. CDR1 and CDR2 from the germline V gene are GTSNPN and SVGIG (reference sequence). The V end was cut by 3 bases, the J end by 3 bases, with 18 bases between. The CDR3 DNA follows: TGTGCCTGGAGCGACCCAGGGTTTTCGTATGGAAACACCATATATTTT. It codes for CAWSDPGFSYGNTIYF. Using reference TRBV30 and TRBJ1-3 for the parts outside the CDR3, the full variable domain is SQTIHQWPATLVQPVGSPLSLECTVEGTSNPNLYWYRQAAGRGLQLLFYSVGIGQISSEVPQNLSASRPQDRQFILSSKKLLLSDSGFYLCAWSDPGFSYGNTIYFGEGSWLTVV.

The V call is TRBV2, the J call TRBJ1-1; 8 bases are shared with TRBD1. Losses at the gene ends were 7 bases for V and 6 bases for J; bases not matched to a gene: 7. CDR3 length equals 13 residues. Germline loops: CDR1 SNHLY, CDR2 FYNNEI. The CDR3 region is CASNSGGVSEAFF. In DNA, the CDR3 is TGTGCCAGCAACTCAGGGGGCGTCTCTGAAGCTTTCTTT.

The gene calls are TRBV3-1 (or the pseudogene TRBV3-2) and TRBJ2-7; no reliable D call. Germline V gene sequence: CDR1 LGHDT, CDR2 YNNKEL (reference sequence). The CDR3 has 15 amino acids. Between the trimmed V and J ends, which lost 1 base and 2 bases, there was a span of 12 bases. The CDR3 coding sequence is TGTGCCAGCAGCCAAGGGTGGGCAGGTACCTACGAGCAGTACTTC. It specifies CASSQGWAGTYEQYF.

V is TRBV24-1 and J is TRBJ1-5, with D perhaps TRBD1 (6 bases). Trimming removed 7 bases from V and 9 bases from J, with 15 bases in between. The germline V gene encodes CDR1 KGHDR and CDR2 SFDVKD. CDR3 size: 13 residues. The CDR3 loop reads CATRGGGLGPQHF. In DNA form, the CDR3 reads TGTGCCACCAGAGGGGGGGGATTAGGGCCCCAGCATTTT.

This chain connects TRBV6-5 to TRBJ1-1; 7 positions match TRBD1. This CDR3 region has 15 residues. Unmatched junction bases numbered 12, after V lost 6 bases and J lost 5 bases. Germline lookup yields CDR1 MNHEY and CDR2 SVGAGI. The CDR3 sequence: CASRVGDSPGTEAFF. CDR3 sequence (DNA): TGTGCCAGCAGGGTGGGGGACAGCCCCGGGACTGAAGCTTTCTTT.